The 31 T cell receptor beta chains given below trace back to one sample, sequenced in a study of T-cell memory formation after mild COVID-19. TCRdb fed the 5' RACE reads into MiXCR, producing one record per CDR3 protein. This sample has about 250,000 distinct CDR3 sequences, with 15% found just once. Sequenced input: PBMCs or a T cell subset sorted from them (not recorded which). These receptors all stem from an adult woman who had mild COVID-19 (a few samples of this study predate the infection). Cell type and time point are not known.

J is TRBJ2-7 and V is TRBV20-1; TRBD1 aligns across 11 bases. The CDR3 length is 14 residues. Trimming at V came to 5 bases and at J to 5 bases, leaving 8 bases not matched to a gene. Germline CDR1 is DFQATT and CDR2 is SNEGSKA (reference sequence). The CDR3 bases are TGCAGTGCTTCCACCGGGACAGGGGGGGACGAGCAGTACTTC. Its translation is CSASTGTGGDEQYF.

The rearrangement joins TRBV12-3 or TRBV12-4 to TRBJ2-1; TRBD1 matches at 8 bases. The V gene end was trimmed by 3 bases and the J gene end by 7 bases; junction bases not matched to a gene: 8. The CDR3 is 15 residues long. In nucleotides, the CDR3 is TGTGCCAGCAGTTTTTCCAGGGGGCAAGGGAATGAGCAGTTCTTC. It codes for CASSFSRGQGNEQFF.

The genes are TRBV2 and TRBJ2-2; 7 nucleotides line up with TRBD1. V was pared by 5 bases and J by 0 bases, with 3 bases of the junction left unmatched. The CDR3 covers 15 residues. The V gene's germline CDR1 is SNHLY and CDR2 FYNNEI. This CDR3 reads CASSRQGPNTGELFF. The CDR3 DNA follows: TGTGCCAGCAGTAGACAGGGACCGAACACCGGGGAGCTGTTTTTT.

This clonotype was detected only a few times. This sequence joins TRBV5-1 and TRBJ2-7; D may be TRBD1 (6 bases). V was clipped by 0 bases and J by 5 bases, with 15 bases between them. This CDR3 comprises 15 residues. Germline CDR1 reads SGHRS; CDR2 reads YFSETQ. CDR3 DNA: TGCGCCAGCAGCTTGGGTCGGCAGGGGAGCCACGAGCAGTACTTC. This encodes CASSLGRQGSHEQYF.

The genes are TRBV4-3 and TRBJ1-2; D gene unclear. The CDR3 sequence is 14 residues long. Germline CDR1 LGHNA, CDR2 YSLEER. The germline V and J ends were trimmed by 0 bases and 4 bases, with 9 bases remaining between them. The CDR3 is CASSQDRSLYGYTF. The CDR3 DNA reads as TGCGCCAGCAGCCAAGATAGGTCCCTCTATGGCTACACCTTC.

A word on this clonotype: At one of its ends the junction is not consistent with the germline gene, which may arise from a read error. This chain connects TRBV7-2 to TRBJ1-2, with 9 positions matching TRBD1. The CDR3 sequence is 15 residues long. Germline loops: CDR1 SGHTA, CDR2 FQGNSA. DNA of the CDR3: TGTGTCAGCAGCTTCTTCCGGGACAGGGCTGCTGGCTACACCTTC. Protein sequence: CVSSFFRDRAAGYTF.

This clonotype was seen a few times. V is TRBV5-1 and J is TRBJ1-2, with D hard to call. This CDR3 is 14 amino acids long. Germline values: CDR1 SGHRS, CDR2 YFSETQ. Trimming took off 4 bases at V and 6 bases at J, with 16 bases between the two ends. In DNA form, the CDR3 reads TGCGCCAGCAGCCAGTCGGAGGCCGCAGATGGCTACACCTTC. It encodes CASSQSEAADGYTF.

The CDR3 here is CASSLDSEQYF. In nucleotides, the CDR3 is TGCGCCAGCAGCTTGGACTCCGAGCAGTACTTC. The chain couples TRBV5-1 to TRBJ2-7; D is unresolved. Trimming took 0 bases from V and 6 from J, leaving 4 bases between them. The CDR3 runs to 11 residues. Germline assignment: CDR1 SGHRS and CDR2 YFSETQ.

The V call is TRBV5-1, the J call TRBJ1-2; 8 bases fit TRBD1. The trim removed 7 bases at V and 8 bases at J, leaving 16 bases unmatched. The CDR3 sequence is 15 residues long. Germline CDR1 reads SGHRS; CDR2 reads YFSETQ. The CDR3 region has the DNA TGCGCCAGCGGCACGACAGGGGCGGCTGGCTCAGGCTACACCTTC. It specifies CASGTTGAAGSGYTF.

This clonotype was counted at least ten times. This chain joins TRBV27 and TRBJ2-2, with 11 bases aligning to TRBD1. The CDR3 covers 17 residues. V was pared by 2 bases and J by 4 bases, with 6 bases of the junction left unmatched. In germline, CDR1 is MNHEY, CDR2 SMNVEV (reference sequence). The DNA for the CDR3 is TGTGCCAGCAGTTTAGGGTCGGGGACAGGGGGCACCGGGGAGCTGTTTTTT. It specifies CASSLGSGTGGTGELFF.

The genes are TRBV2 and TRBJ2-1; 9 bases line up with TRBD1. CDR3 length: 15 amino acids. Germline CDR1 SNHLY, CDR2 FYNNEI. The ends lost 5 bases at V and 8 bases at J; junction bases unmatched: 10. CDR3 nucleotides: TGTGCCAGCAGTAAGTCCGGGACAGGGAGCCATGAGCAGTTCTTC. It encodes CASSKSGTGSHEQFF.

V usage is TRBV2 and J usage is TRBJ1-6; the D gene is possibly TRBD1 (6 bases). Trimming left V 6 bases short and J 8 bases short, with 17 bases between. The CDR3 spans 15 residues. Germline V gives CDR1 SNHLY, CDR2 FYNNEI. CDR3 region: CASRRGGQPDSPLHF. The CDR3, as DNA: TGTGCCAGCAGAAGGGGAGGACAGCCCGATTCACCCCTCCACTTT. Filled out from reference TRBV2 and TRBJ1-6, the complete variable domain reads EPEVTQTPSHQVTQMGQEVILRCVPISNHLYFYWYRQILGQKVEFLVSFYNNEISEKSEIFDDQFSVERPDGSNFTLKIRSTKLEDSAMYFCASRRGGQPDSPLHFGNGTRLTVT.

This clonotype was observed a handful of times. One base away lies a much larger clone, so this may be a sequencing read error. The chain recombines TRBV10-3 with TRBJ2-7; D is unclear. This CDR3 region has 11 residues. Germline-derived CDR1 and CDR2 are ENHRY and SYGVKD. Written as DNA, the CDR3 is TGTGCCAGCAGTGAAAGGGACGAGCAGTACTTC. Protein: CASSERDEQYF.

This clonotype was observed a handful of times. The chain employs TRBV2 and TRBJ1-1; D remains ambiguous. This CDR3 spans 14 amino acids. Germline V gives CDR1 SNHLY, CDR2 FYNNEI. V lost 8 bases, J lost 0 bases, and 13 bases lay in between. The CDR3 loop reads CASLRRSMNTEAFF. DNA for the CDR3: TGTGCCAGCCTCCGGCGGAGCATGAACACTGAAGCTTTCTTT.

The chain recombines TRBV7-9 with TRBJ1-5; D remains ambiguous. CDR1 is SEHNR and CDR2 is FQNEAQ in the germline V gene (reference sequence). The CDR3 has 15 amino acids. The V end was cut by 5 bases, the J end by 11 bases, with 22 bases between. In nucleotides, the CDR3 is TGTGCCAGCAGCCCGTCCGACACCCTCCACGGGGCCCAGCATTTT. It encodes CASSPSDTLHGAQHF. The full variable domain, its missing parts supplied by reference TRBV7-9 and TRBJ1-5, is DTGVSQNPRHKITKRGQNVTFRCDPISEHNRLYWYRQTLGQGPEFLTYFQNEAQLEKSRLLSDRFSAERPKGSFSTLEIQRTEQGDSAMYLCASSPSDTLHGAQHFGDGTRLSIL.

V usage is TRBV4-1 and J usage is TRBJ2-2, with 13 bases that match TRBD2. Germline lookup yields CDR1 MGHRA and CDR2 YSYEKL. J gave up 2 bases and V 4 bases, and 4 bases lay outside the gene matches. This CDR3 comprises 17 residues. Here the CDR3 reads CASSLRLAGGNTGELFF. Written as DNA, the CDR3 is TGCGCCAGCAGCCTAAGACTAGCGGGGGGTAACACCGGGGAGCTGTTTTTT.

This clonotype was counted between two and nine times. V usage is TRBV5-6 and J usage is TRBJ2-1; D remains ambiguous. This CDR3 is 18 amino acids long. CDR1 is SGHDT, CDR2 YYEEEE, per germline. V lost 1 base and J 6 bases, leaving 23 bases between the germline ends. Written as DNA, the CDR3 is TGTGCCAGCAGCTTGTCTCGGACGGCGCGACCCCTCGGCAATGAGCAGTTCTTC. It specifies CASSLSRTARPLGNEQFF.

The chain couples TRBV3-1 to TRBJ2-5, with 7 positions matching TRBD2. The ends lost 0 bases at V and 7 bases at J; junction bases unmatched: 2. CDR3 length: 13 amino acids. The germline V gene has CDR1 LGHDT and CDR2 YNNKEL (reference sequence). The CDR3, as DNA: TGTGCCAGCAGCCAAGAAACGGGGGGGACCCAGTACTTC. Its protein is CASSQETGGTQYF.

The chain combines TRBV3-1 with TRBJ2-7, with a possible D match to TRBD1 (5 bases). V was clipped by 4 bases and J by 0 bases, with 10 bases between them. Germline loops: CDR1 LGHDT, CDR2 YNNKEL (reference sequence). The CDR3 extends over 14 amino acids. The CDR3 region has the DNA TGTGCCAGCAGCCTAAGACAGAACTCCTACGAGCAGTACTTC. Amino acids: CASSLRQNSYEQYF.

The V and J genes are TRBV7-2 and TRBJ2-2; tentatively, D is TRBD2 (7 bases). Trimming took off 2 bases at V and 9 bases at J, with 19 bases between the two ends. Germline CDR1 and CDR2: SGHTA and FQGNSA. The CDR3 extends over 16 amino acids. This chain's CDR3 is CASSLWRGRGARELFF. The CDR3 region has the DNA TGTGCCAGCAGCTTATGGAGGGGCCGGGGGGCAAGGGAGCTGTTTTTT. Combining the CDR3 with reference TRBV7-2 and TRBJ2-2 gives the whole variable domain GAGVSQSPSNKVTEKGKDVELRCDPISGHTALYWYRQSLGQGLEFLIYFQGNSAPDKSGLPSDRFSAERTGGSVSTLTIQRTQQEDSAVYLCASSLWRGRGARELFFGEGSRLTVL.

The gene calls are TRBV7-6 and TRBJ2-7; D is perhaps TRBD2 (5 bases). V was clipped by 0 bases and J by 7 bases, with 10 bases between them. Looked up from germline, CDR1 is SGHVS and CDR2 is FNYEAQ. The CDR3 covers 13 residues. The CDR3 loop reads CASSLARTGEQYF. CDR3 bases: TGTGCCAGCAGCTTAGCGAGGACTGGGGAGCAGTACTTC.

There are a few counts of this clonotype. The rearrangement uses TRBV2 and TRBJ2-1; 8 bases align to TRBD2. The CDR3 loop spans 16 amino acids. The V gene's germline CDR1 is SNHLY and CDR2 FYNNEI. V gave up 5 bases and J gave up 4 bases; unmatched junction bases: 10. In nucleotides, the CDR3 is TGTGCCAGCAGTCCCCAGGGCGGGGGGTGGTACAATGAGCAGTTCTTC. This encodes CASSPQGGGWYNEQFF. Filled out from reference TRBV2 and TRBJ2-1, the complete variable domain reads EPEVTQTPSHQVTQMGQEVILRCVPISNHLYFYWYRQILGQKVEFLVSFYNNEISEKSEIFDDQFSVERPDGSNFTLKIRSTKLEDSAMYFCASSPQGGGWYNEQFFGPGTRLTVL.

This clonotype was observed a handful of times. The rearrangement links TRBV19 to TRBJ1-1, with 7 bases matching TRBD1. Trimming took 8 bases from V and 5 from J; bases not matched to a gene: 14. The germline V gene encodes CDR1 LNHDA and CDR2 SQIVND (reference sequence). The CDR3 covers 15 residues. In DNA form, the CDR3 reads TGTGCCAGTCCGCCCGGCCGGGACAGACGGACTGAAGCTTTCTTT. Its translation: CASPPGRDRRTEAFF.

This clonotype came up a few times. V and J are TRBV5-5 and TRBJ2-7; the match to TRBD1 covers 8 bases. The CDR3 contains 15 residues. The germline V gene encodes CDR1 SGHKS and CDR2 YYEKEE (reference sequence). V lost 5 bases, J lost 0 bases, and 7 bases stayed unmatched. The CDR3 bases are TGTGCCAGCAGTAGGGACAGGTTGCGCTCCTACGAGCAGTACTTC. Translated: CASSRDRLRSYEQYF.

This clonotype was counted only a few times. The gene calls are TRBV29-1 and TRBJ2-1; the D call may be TRBD1 or TRBD2 (5 bases each). Germline V gene sequence: CDR1 SQVTM, CDR2 ANQGSEA. Trimming cost V 7 bases and J 2 bases, with 24 bases left between them. The CDR3 spans 17 residues. The CDR3 loop is CSAAIRPSGATYNEQFF. In DNA form, the CDR3 reads TGCAGCGCCGCCATTAGACCTTCCGGGGCGACCTACAATGAGCAGTTCTTC.

This chain links TRBV6-2 or TRBV6-3 with TRBJ1-2, with D possibly TRBD1 on 6 matching bases. The CDR3 is 15 residues long. Trimming cost V 6 bases and J 3 bases, with 17 bases left between them. CDR1 MNHEY and CDR2 SVGEGT come from the germline V gene. The DNA for the CDR3 is TGTGCCAGCAGCGGAAACAGGGACTATTACTATGGCTACACCTTC. Protein sequence: CASSGNRDYYYGYTF.

This chain joins TRBV7-3 and TRBJ1-1, with D perhaps TRBD1 (6 bases). This CDR3 has 13 residues. Germline assignment: CDR1 SGHTA and CDR2 FQGTGA. Trimming cost V 5 bases and J 1 base, with 8 bases left between them. This chain's CDR3 is CASSQGPNTEAFF. CDR3 nucleotides: TGTGCCAGCAGCCAGGGGCCGAACACTGAAGCTTTCTTT.

This clonotype was seen a few times. The chain joins TRBV5-1 to TRBJ1-2; TRBD1 matches at 7 bases. J lost 7 bases, V lost 8 bases, and 11 bases had no gene match. Germline V gives CDR1 SGHRS, CDR2 YFSETQ. The CDR3 consists of 13 residues. As DNA, the CDR3 is TGCGCCAGTCGACAGGGAGCCCGTAGTGGCTACACCTTC. This sequence encodes CASRQGARSGYTF. Full variable domain (rest looked up from reference TRBV5-1 and TRBJ1-2): KAGVTQTPRYLIKTRGQQVTLSCSPISGHRSVSWYQQTPGQGLQFLFEYFSETQRNKGNFPGRFSGRQFSNSRSEMNVSTLELGDSALYLCASRQGARSGYTFGSGTRLTVV.

Only one count was recorded for this clonotype. V usage is TRBV5-4 and J usage is TRBJ2-3, with TRBD2 matching over 9 bases. CDR1 is SGHNT, CDR2 YYREEE, per germline (reference sequence). J gave up 4 bases and V 1 base, and 13 bases lay outside the gene matches. The CDR3 has 18 amino acids. The CDR3 is CASSLFGGRAVNPDTQYF. The CDR3 nucleotides read TGTGCCAGCAGCTTGTTTGGCGGGAGGGCCGTCAACCCAGATACGCAGTATTTT.

This clonotype was observed a handful of times. This chain joins TRBV20-1 and TRBJ2-5, with 12 positions matching TRBD2. J was trimmed by 7 bases and V by 0 bases; bases with no gene match: 9. Per germline, CDR1 DFQATT and CDR2 SNEGSKA (reference sequence). The CDR3 is made up of 16 amino acids. The CDR3 here is CSARDFRLAGEWTQYF. Written as DNA, the CDR3 is TGCAGTGCTAGAGATTTTCGACTAGCGGGAGAGTGGACCCAGTACTTC.

This chain connects TRBV7-9 to TRBJ1-1; D perhaps matches TRBD1 (6 bases). Trimming removed 1 base at V and 1 base at J, with 10 bases between. This CDR3 has 15 residues. The germline CDR1 and CDR2 sequences are SEHNR and FQNEAQ (reference sequence). The CDR3 bases are TGTGCCAGCAGCTTAGAGGGGGGTTGGAACACTGAAGCTTTCTTT. Translated, it gives CASSLEGGWNTEAFF.